This is a list of T cell receptor beta chains from one sample in a study of cytomegalovirus exposure and HLA in healthy donors. TCRdb's table, derived via immunoSEQ multiplex PCR, lists solely in-frame clones and lacks some. The table has under 120,000 clones, around 80% seen once; the top ten hold roughly 5%. Sequences were obtained from PBMCs. Source of these receptors: a female donor in good health and CMV-seropositive. CDR3s include the opening cysteine and the closing phenylalanine or tryptophan. A D gene is named only where the DNA matches it firmly. Size values are once, few and many counts, or a class for expanded clones, and some rows have none.

CDR3nt,CDR3aa,j_gene,v_gene,d_gene,abundance
TGTGCCAGCAGTGGCGGGGGCCAAGAGACCCAGTACTTC,CASSGGGQETQYF,TRBJ2-5,TRBV28,TRBD2,-
TGTGCCAGCACTGAGTCGACTTATTCGGGCACTGAAGCTTTCTTT,CASTESTYSGTEAFF,TRBJ1-1,TRBV6-1,-,-
TGTGCCAGCAGCCCCCGCCACAGGGGACAGACTGAAGCTTTCTTT,CASSPRHRGQTEAFF,TRBJ1-1,TRBV9,TRBD1,-
TGTGCCAGCTCATGGACTAGCGGGAGTAGAAATGAGCAGTTCTTC,CASSWTSGSRNEQFF,TRBJ2-1,TRBV2,TRBD2,-
TGTGCCAGCAGCTTAGCGGAGATCTCGAACACCGGGGAGCTGTTTTTT,CASSLAEISNTGELFF,TRBJ2-2,TRBV2,-,-
TGCGCCAGCAGCCAAGAAGAGGGGCAGGGGGCGAATGAGCAGTTCTTC,CASSQEEGQGANEQFF,TRBJ2-1,TRBV4-1,TRBD1,-
TGTGCCAGCAGAGAGCTAGCGGGAGGGTCCAATGAGCAGTTCTTC,CASRELAGGSNEQFF,TRBJ2-1,TRBV6-4,TRBD2,few
TGCGCCAGCAGCTTGGGTGGGGAGCCCTACGAGCAGTACTTC,CASSLGGEPYEQYF,TRBJ2-7,TRBV5-1,-,-
TGTGCCACATCTAGCGGCGTCTCCTACGAGCAGTACTTC,CATSSGVSYEQYF,TRBJ2-7,TRBV28,TRBD2,-
TGTGCCAGCAGCTCCCAGACTAGCGGGGCCGGGAGGGGGCAGTTCTTC,CASSSQTSGAGRGQFF,TRBJ2-1,TRBV7-2,TRBD2,few
TGTGCCAGCAGTTGGGGGGGCCGTTATAGCAATCAGCCCCAGCATTTT,CASSWGGRYSNQPQHF,TRBJ1-5,TRBV6-5,-,-
TGTGCCAGCAGCTTATACGGCAGGGGCCTGGATGCTTTCTTT,CASSLYGRGLDAFF,TRBJ1-1,TRBV7-9,-,-
TGTGCCAGCAGTGAAAAACTAGCGGGACCCAATGAGCAGTTCTTC,CASSEKLAGPNEQFF,TRBJ2-1,TRBV6-1,TRBD2,-
TGCGCCAGCAGCTCACAGGGTTTATCAGACGTCCTGACTTTC,CASSSQGLSDVLTF,TRBJ2-6,TRBV5-1,-,-
TGTGCCAGCAGCAATCGCAGGGGGCGGCAAGAGACCCAGTACTTC,CASSNRRGRQETQYF,TRBJ2-5,TRBV21-1,-,-